The 16 T cell receptor beta chains below come from one sample, sequenced in a study of OX40 agonist ivuxolimab in advanced cancers. Some clones are missing from TCRdb's copy, which holds only in-frame ones; the method was immunoSEQ multiplex PCR. The table includes 80,000 or so clones, approximately 87% detected once. The specimen comprised CD4+ or CD8+ T cells sorted from blood, sampled in a trial of the OX40 agonist ivuxolimab. Receptors originate from an adult with an advanced solid tumor such as melanoma, head and neck, liver or kidney cancer.

V usage is TRBV4-2 and J usage is TRBJ1-2; possible D gene TRBD1, 6 bases. CDR1 is LGHNA and CDR2 is YNFKEQ in the germline V gene. The CDR3 has 15 residues. Trimming pared 4 bases from V and 4 bases from J, leaving 16 bases between. The DNA for the CDR3 is TGTGCCAGCAGCCCCCAAGGGGACACTGTCTATGGCTACACCTTC. Residues: CASSPQGDTVYGYTF.

The chain employs TRBV6-4 and TRBJ1-6; no clear D gene. The CDR3 has 13 residues. The germline V gene has CDR1 MRHNA and CDR2 SNTAGT. V dropped 6 bases and J dropped 9 bases, with 12 bases sitting between them. This CDR3 reads CASSPRIGSPLHF. In DNA, the CDR3 is TGTGCCAGCAGCCCCAGAATCGGTTCACCCCTCCACTTT.

Many counts were recorded for this clone. The chain recombines TRBV7-9 with TRBJ1-4; TRBD1 is a possible D gene (6 bases). CDR3 size: 14 residues. Germline assignment: CDR1 SEHNR and CDR2 FQNEAQ (reference sequence). Deletions cut 5 bases from V and 8 bases from J, with 15 bases between. The DNA of the CDR3 is TGTGCCAGCAGCGTTCGGACAGAACGGGAAAAACTGTTTTTT. Its protein is CASSVRTEREKLFF. Variable domain in full (rest from reference TRBV7-9 and TRBJ1-4): DTGVSQNPRHKITKRGQNVTFRCDPISEHNRLYWYRQTLGQGPEFLTYFQNEAQLEKSRLLSDRFSAERPKGSFSTLEIQRTEQGDSAMYLCASSVRTEREKLFFGSGTQLSVL.

This sequence joins TRBV9 and TRBJ1-3; possible D gene TRBD1, 6 bases. The CDR3 runs to 14 residues. Germline CDR1 reads SGDLS; CDR2 reads YYNGEE. V gave up 4 bases and J gave up 4 bases, with 12 bases separating them. This CDR3 is CASSLQGYGNTIYF. For the CDR3, the DNA is TGTGCCAGCAGCTTACAGGGATACGGAAACACCATATATTTT.

The gene calls are TRBV11-2 and TRBJ2-5; no definite D call. Trimming stripped 5 bases from V and 5 bases from J, with 9 bases between. This CDR3 is 12 amino acids long. CDR1 and CDR2 from the germline V gene are SGHAT and FQNNGV. The DNA of the CDR3 is TGTGCCAGCAGCCCCCGCGGTGAGACCCAGTACTTC. It yields the protein CASSPRGETQYF.

This chain links TRBV11-2 with TRBJ1-4; perhaps TRBD1 as D (5 bases). The CDR3 sequence is 15 residues long. Germline V CDR1 and CDR2: SGHAT, FQNNGV. The V end was cut by 1 base, the J end by 7 bases, with 13 bases between. This CDR3 reads CASSLGVIGGEKLFF. CDR3 nucleotide sequence: TGTGCCAGCAGCTTAGGAGTTATTGGGGGTGAAAAACTGTTTTTT.

This chain connects TRBV19 to TRBJ1-5; D gene uncertain. V gave up 3 bases and J gave up 4 bases, with 10 bases separating them. CDR3 size: 14 residues. Germline CDR1 is LNHDA and CDR2 is SQIVND (reference sequence). The CDR3 nucleotides read TGTGCCAGTAGTATTCTGGGTGGGAATCAGCCCCAGCATTTT. It encodes CASSILGGNQPQHF.

The rearrangement joins TRBV5-1 to TRBJ2-3; 11 bases line up with TRBD1. With 2 bases clipped from V and 6 bases from J, the junction kept 2 bases outside the gene matches. Germline-derived CDR1 and CDR2 are SGHRS and YFSETQ. CDR3 length: 14 amino acids. CDR3: CASSFGTGGDTQYF. CDR3 nucleotides: TGCGCCAGCAGCTTTGGGACAGGGGGTGATACGCAGTATTTT.

This clone appeared once. The chain employs TRBV27 and TRBJ2-2; 14 bases are shared with TRBD2. The V and J ends lost 5 bases and 1 base, in that order; junction bases with no gene match: 6. Germline lookup yields CDR1 MNHEY and CDR2 SMNVEV (reference sequence). The CDR3 sequence is 18 residues long. In DNA form, the CDR3 reads TGTGCCAGCAGTACCGGGACTAGCGGGAGAAGGAACACCGGGGAGCTGTTTTTT. Translated, it gives CASSTGTSGRRNTGELFF.

V gene TRBV5-1 combines with J gene TRBJ2-2; the match to TRBD1 covers 8 bases. Germline CDR1 SGHRS, CDR2 YFSETQ. With 3 bases clipped from V and 5 bases from J, the junction kept 6 bases outside the gene matches. The CDR3 has 15 amino acids. The CDR3 protein is CASSSGQGGTGELFF. CDR3 DNA sequence: TGCGCCAGCAGCTCAGGACAGGGAGGTACCGGGGAGCTGTTTTTT.

The chain uses TRBV5-4 and TRBJ2-3; 8 bases align to TRBD2. Germline V gene sequence: CDR1 SGHNT, CDR2 YYREEE (reference sequence). V gave up 4 bases and J gave up 0 bases; unmatched junction bases: 1. The CDR3 is 14 residues long. CDR3 amino acids: CASSQRGSTDTQYF. DNA for the CDR3: TGTGCCAGCAGCCAGCGGGGGAGCACAGATACGCAGTATTTT.

This clone was seen a handful of times. The CDR3 is CSGTVENEQYF. In DNA, the CDR3 is TGCAGTGGGACAGTTGAAAACGAGCAGTACTTC. J is TRBJ2-7 and V is TRBV20-1; D may be TRBD1 (6 bases). Trimming took off 7 bases at V and 5 bases at J, with 12 bases between the two ends. CDR3 length equals 11 residues. The germline CDR1 and CDR2 sequences are DFQATT and SNEGSKA (reference sequence).

The rearrangement links TRBV14 to TRBJ2-5, with D uncertain. V was shortened by 2 bases and J by 4 bases, with 11 bases between the two germline ends. CDR1 is SGHDN and CDR2 is FVKESK in the germline V gene. This CDR3 spans 14 amino acids. The CDR3 DNA reads as TGTGCCAGCAGCCAACGTATGGGCGGAGAGACCCAGTACTTC. It is translated as CASSQRMGGETQYF. The full variable domain, in which reference TRBV14 and TRBJ2-5 provide the parts outside the CDR3, is EAGVTQFPSHSVIEKGQTVTLRCDPISGHDNLYWYRRVMGKEIKFLLHFVKESKQDESGMPNNRFLAERTGGTYSTLKVQPAELEDSGVYFCASSQRMGGETQYFGPGTRLLVL.

This chain connects TRBV11-1 to TRBJ1-1, with a tentative D call TRBD1 (5 bases). CDR3 size: 13 residues. CDR1 SGHAT and CDR2 FQDESV come from the germline V gene (reference sequence). V lost 0 bases and J 11 bases, leaving 13 bases between the germline ends. In DNA form, the CDR3 reads TGTGCCAGCAGCTTAGCCCAGGGCCGCCTCGCTTTCTTT. Its translation is CASSLAQGRLAFF.

This clone was counted only a few times. This rearrangement joins TRBV6-5 to TRBJ1-4; perhaps TRBD1 as D (6 bases). The CDR3 spans 14 residues. Trimming cost V 5 bases and J 8 bases, with 15 bases left between them. CDR1 and CDR2 from the germline V gene are MNHEY and SVGAGI. In nucleotides, the CDR3 is TGTGCCAGCAGTCTACAGGGTAACGGCGAAAAACTGTTTTTT. Its translation is CASSLQGNGEKLFF.

V usage is TRBV9 and J usage is TRBJ1-6, with D uncertain. This CDR3 has 16 residues. The germline V and J ends were trimmed by 4 bases and 0 bases, with 11 bases remaining between them. Germline CDR1 SGDLS, CDR2 YYNGEE. CDR3 coding DNA: TGTGCCAGCAGCCCCGCGGGAAGCTCCTATAATTCACCCCTCCACTTT. This translates into CASSPAGSSYNSPLHF.